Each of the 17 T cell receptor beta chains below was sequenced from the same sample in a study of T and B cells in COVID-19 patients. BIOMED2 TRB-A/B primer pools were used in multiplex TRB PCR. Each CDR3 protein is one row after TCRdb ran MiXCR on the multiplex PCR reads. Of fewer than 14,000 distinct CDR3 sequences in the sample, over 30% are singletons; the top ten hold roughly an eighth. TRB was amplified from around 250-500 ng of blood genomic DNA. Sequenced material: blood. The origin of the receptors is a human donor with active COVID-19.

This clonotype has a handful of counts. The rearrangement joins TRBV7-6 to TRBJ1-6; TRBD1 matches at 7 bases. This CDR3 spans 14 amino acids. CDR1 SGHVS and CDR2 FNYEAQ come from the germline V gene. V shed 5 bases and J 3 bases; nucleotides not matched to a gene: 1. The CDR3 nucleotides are TGTGCCAGCAGCCGACAGGGCTATAATTCACCCCTCCACTTT. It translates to CASSRQGYNSPLHF.

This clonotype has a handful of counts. DNA of the CDR3: TGTGCCACCCAACCCCTGGAGCGTCCCTACGAGCAGTACTTC. Its translation: CATQPLERPYEQYF. The gene calls are TRBV6-2 or TRBV6-3 and TRBJ2-7; D is unclear. The germline gives CDR1 MNHEY, CDR2 SVGEGT. V was pared by 10 bases and J by 2 bases, with 18 bases between. The CDR3 runs 14 residues.

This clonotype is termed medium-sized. The CDR3 sequence: CASSDTEYNEQFF. DNA for the CDR3: TGTGCCAGCAGCGACACAGAGTACAATGAGCAGTTCTTC. This chain uses TRBV7-6 with TRBJ2-1; no definite D call. V lost 5 bases and J lost 4, with 9 bases in between. There are 13 residues in the CDR3. Looked up from germline, CDR1 is SGHVS and CDR2 is FNYEAQ.

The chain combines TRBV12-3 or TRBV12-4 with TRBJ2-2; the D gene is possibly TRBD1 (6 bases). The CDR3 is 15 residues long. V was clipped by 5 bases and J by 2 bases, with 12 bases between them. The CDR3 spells CASSQEGVNTGELFF. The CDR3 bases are TGTGCCAGCAGTCAAGAGGGGGTAAACACCGGGGAGCTGTTTTTT.

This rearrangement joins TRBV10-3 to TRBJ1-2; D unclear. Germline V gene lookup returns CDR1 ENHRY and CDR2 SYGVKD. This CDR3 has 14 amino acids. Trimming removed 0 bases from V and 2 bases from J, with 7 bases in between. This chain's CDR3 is CAISESGRNYGYTF. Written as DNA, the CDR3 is TGTGCCATCAGTGAGTCCGGTCGAAACTATGGCTACACCTTC.

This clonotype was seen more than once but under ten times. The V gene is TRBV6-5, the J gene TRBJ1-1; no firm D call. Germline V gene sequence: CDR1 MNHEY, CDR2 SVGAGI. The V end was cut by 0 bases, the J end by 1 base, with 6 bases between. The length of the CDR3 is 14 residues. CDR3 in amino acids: CASSYSLRNTEAFF. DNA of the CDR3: TGTGCCAGCAGTTACTCGCTGAGGAACACTGAAGCTTTCTTT.

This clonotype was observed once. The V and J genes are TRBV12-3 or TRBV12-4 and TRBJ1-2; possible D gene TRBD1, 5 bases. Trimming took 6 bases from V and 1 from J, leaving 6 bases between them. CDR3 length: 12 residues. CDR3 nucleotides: TGTGCCAGCAGGGACATTAACTATGGCTACACCTTC. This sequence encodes CASRDINYGYTF.

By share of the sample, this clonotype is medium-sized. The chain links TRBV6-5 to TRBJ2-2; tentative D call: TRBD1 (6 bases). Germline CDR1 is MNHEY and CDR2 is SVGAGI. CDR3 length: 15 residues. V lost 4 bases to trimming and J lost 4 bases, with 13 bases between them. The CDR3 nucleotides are TGTGCCAGCAGTTTCTCAAACAGGGCCACCGGGGAGCTGTTTTTT. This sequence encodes CASSFSNRATGELFF.

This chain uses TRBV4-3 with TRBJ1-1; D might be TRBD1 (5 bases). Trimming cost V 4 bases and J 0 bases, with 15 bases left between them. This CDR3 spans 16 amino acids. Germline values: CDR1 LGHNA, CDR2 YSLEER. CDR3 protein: CASSRQGRIMNTEAFF. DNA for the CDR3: TGCGCCAGCAGCCGGCAGGGACGGATCATGAACACTGAAGCTTTCTTT.

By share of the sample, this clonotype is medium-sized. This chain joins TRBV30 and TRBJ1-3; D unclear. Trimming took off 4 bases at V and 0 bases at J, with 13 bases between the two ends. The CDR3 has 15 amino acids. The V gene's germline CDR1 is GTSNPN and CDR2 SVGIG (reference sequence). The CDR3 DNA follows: TGTGCCTGGACCGGACGTTCGAGCTCTGGAAACACCATATATTTT. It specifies CAWTGRSSSGNTIYF.

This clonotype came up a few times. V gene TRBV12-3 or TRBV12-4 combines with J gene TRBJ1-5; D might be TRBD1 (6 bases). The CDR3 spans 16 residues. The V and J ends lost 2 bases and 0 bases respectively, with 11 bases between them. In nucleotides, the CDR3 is TGTGCCAGCAGTTTATCAAACAGGGTTAGCAATCAGCCCCAGCATTTT. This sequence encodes CASSLSNRVSNQPQHF.

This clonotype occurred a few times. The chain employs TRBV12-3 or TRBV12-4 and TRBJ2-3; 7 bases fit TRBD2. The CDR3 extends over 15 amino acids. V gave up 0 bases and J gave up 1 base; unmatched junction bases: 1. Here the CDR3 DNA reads TGTGCCAGCAGTTTAGCGGGGGGGGGCACAGATACGCAGTATTTT. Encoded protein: CASSLAGGGTDTQYF.

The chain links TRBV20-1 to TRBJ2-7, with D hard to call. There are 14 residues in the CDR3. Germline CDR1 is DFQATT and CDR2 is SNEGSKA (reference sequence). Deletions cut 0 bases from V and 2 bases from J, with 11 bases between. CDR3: CSAREGEVAYEQYF. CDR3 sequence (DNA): TGCAGTGCTAGAGAGGGTGAAGTGGCCTACGAGCAGTACTTC.

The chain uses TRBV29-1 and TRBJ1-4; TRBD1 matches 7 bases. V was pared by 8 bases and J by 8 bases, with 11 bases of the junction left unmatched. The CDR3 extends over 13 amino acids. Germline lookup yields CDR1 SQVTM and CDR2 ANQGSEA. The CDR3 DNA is TGCAGCACCCAACAGGGGTGGGAGGAAAAACTGTTTTTT. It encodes CSTQQGWEEKLFF.

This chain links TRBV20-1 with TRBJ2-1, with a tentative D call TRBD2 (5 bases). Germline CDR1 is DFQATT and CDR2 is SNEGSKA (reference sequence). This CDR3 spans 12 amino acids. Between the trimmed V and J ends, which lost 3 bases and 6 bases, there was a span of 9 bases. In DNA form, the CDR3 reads TGCAGTGCTAGGCCCGGGGTCAATGAGCAGTTCTTC. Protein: CSARPGVNEQFF.

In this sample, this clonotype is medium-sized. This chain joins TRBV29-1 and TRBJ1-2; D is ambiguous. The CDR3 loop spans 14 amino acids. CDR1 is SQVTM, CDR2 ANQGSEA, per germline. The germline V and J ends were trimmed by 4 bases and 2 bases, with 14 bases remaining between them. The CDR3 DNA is TGCAGCGTTGTCAGGAATTCTCCCAACTATGGCTACACCTTC. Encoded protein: CSVVRNSPNYGYTF.

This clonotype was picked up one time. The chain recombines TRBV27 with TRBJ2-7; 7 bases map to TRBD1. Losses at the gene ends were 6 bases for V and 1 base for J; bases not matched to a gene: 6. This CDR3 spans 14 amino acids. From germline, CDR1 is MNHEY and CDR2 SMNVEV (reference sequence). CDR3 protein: CASSRMTGSYEQYF. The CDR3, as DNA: TGTGCCAGCAGCCGAATGACAGGGTCCTACGAGCAGTACTTC.